The clone carrying this T cell receptor (beta chain) was counted once. The isolated RNA, all of it, was reverse transcribed, so expressed TCRB transcripts were what got sequenced. Assay used: immunoSEQ multiplex PCR; TCRdb lists only in-frame clones, some missing. The table lists about 370,000 clones, over 13% of them singletons. This sample was included in a study of beta chain features in type 1 diabetes. The germline CDR1 and CDR2 sequences are SGHRS and YFSETQ. This CDR3 has 12 amino acids. V lost 1 base, J lost 4 bases, and 5 bases lay in between. Sequencing used naive CD4+ T cells from blood. This clonotype was obtained from a woman younger than 30 in good health. The chain links TRBV5-1 to TRBJ2-5; D unclear. CDR3 in amino acids: CASSLTSETQYF. For the CDR3, the DNA is TGCGCCAGCAGCTTGACTTCAGAGACCCAGTACTTC.